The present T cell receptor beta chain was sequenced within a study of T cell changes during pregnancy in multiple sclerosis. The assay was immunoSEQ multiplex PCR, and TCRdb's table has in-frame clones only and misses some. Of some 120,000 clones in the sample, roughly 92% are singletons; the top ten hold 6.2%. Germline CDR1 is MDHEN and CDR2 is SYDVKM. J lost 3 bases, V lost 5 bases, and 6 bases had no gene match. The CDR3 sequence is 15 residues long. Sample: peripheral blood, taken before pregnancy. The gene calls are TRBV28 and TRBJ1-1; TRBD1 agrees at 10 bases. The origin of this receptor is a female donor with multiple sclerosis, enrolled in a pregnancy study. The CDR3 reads CASSAGTGADTEAFF. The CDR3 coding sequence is TGTGCCAGCAGTGCCGGGACAGGGGCGGACACTGAAGCTTTCTTT.